A selection of T cell receptor beta chains follows, all from one sample in a study of blood T cell repertoires in COVID-19. Sequenced by immunoSEQ multiplex PCR; TCRdb stores in-frame clones only, minus some. The sample consists of approximately 70,000 clones, around 87% of them appearing once. Sequencing was done on a sample of peripheral blood. The receptors derive from a man aged 50-59 years with active COVID-19. The CDR3 runs from the conserved cysteine through the conserved F or W. Each record gives: V gene, D gene, J gene, CDR3 DNA, CDR3 protein. The D gene is left open where the match is weak.

TRBV27	-	TRBJ1-1	TGTGCCAGCAGTTTATCATCAGGGATAAGGGCTTTCTTT	CASSLSSGIRAFF
TRBV6-5	TRBD1	TRBJ1-6	TGTGCCAGCACCCCCGGGACAGATAATTCACCCCTCCACTTT	CASTPGTDNSPLHF
TRBV7-8	-	TRBJ1-2	TGTGCCAGCAGCTTAGATCGACAGTTCTATGGCTACACCTTC	CASSLDRQFYGYTF
TRBV6-6	TRBD2	TRBJ2-3	TGTGCCAGCAGTCTCTCGCTAGCGGCCGGGGTGGGAGATACGCAGTATTTT	CASSLSLAAGVGDTQYF
TRBV19	-	TRBJ1-1	TGTGCCAGTAGTATAGTGTCGGGGTACCAAACTGAAGCTTTCTTT	CASSIVSGYQTEAFF
TRBV7-8	-	TRBJ1-3	TGTGCCAGCAGCCCCTTACTTCTTGGAAACACCATATATTTT	CASSPLLLGNTIYF
TRBV7-2	-	TRBJ1-2	TGTGCCAGCAGCTGGAGGTTTAGGGGAGGCGCTAACTATGGCTACACCTTC	CASSWRFRGGANYGYTF
TRBV30	TRBD1	TRBJ1-3	TGTGCCTGGAGTGTAACCTACTTTTCCCCGGACAGGGGGCCCGGATCTGGAAACACCATATATTTT	CAWSVTYFSPDRGPGSGNTIYF
TRBV6-2/TRBV6-3	TRBD2	TRBJ2-7	TGTGCCAGCAGTTATGGAGGGACTAGCCACGAGCAGTACTTC	CASSYGGTSHEQYF
TRBV27	-	TRBJ2-2	TGTGCCAGCAGTCCGGGAGTCGGGGAGCTGTTTTTT	CASSPGVGELFF
TRBV2	TRBD2	TRBJ2-3	TGTGCCAGCAGTGAAACTAGCGGGAGGGTTGGGAATACGCAGTATTTT	CASSETSGRVGNTQYF